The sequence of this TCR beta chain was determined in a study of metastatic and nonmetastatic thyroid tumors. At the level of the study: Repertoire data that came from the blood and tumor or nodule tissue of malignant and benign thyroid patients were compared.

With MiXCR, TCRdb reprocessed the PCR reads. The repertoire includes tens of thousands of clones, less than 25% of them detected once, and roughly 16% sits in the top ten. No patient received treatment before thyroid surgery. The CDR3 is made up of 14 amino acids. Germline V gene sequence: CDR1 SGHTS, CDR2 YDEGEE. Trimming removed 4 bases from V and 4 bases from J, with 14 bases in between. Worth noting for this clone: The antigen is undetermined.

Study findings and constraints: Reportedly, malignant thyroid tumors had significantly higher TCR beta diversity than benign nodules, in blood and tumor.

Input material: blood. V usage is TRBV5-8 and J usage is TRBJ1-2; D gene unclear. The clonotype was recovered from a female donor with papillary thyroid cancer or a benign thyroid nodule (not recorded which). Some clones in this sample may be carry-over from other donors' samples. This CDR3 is CASSTPGGFYGYTF. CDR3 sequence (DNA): TGTGCCAGCAGCACCCCGGGAGGCTTCTATGGCTACACCTTC. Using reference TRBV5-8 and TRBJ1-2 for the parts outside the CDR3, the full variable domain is EAGVTQSPTHLIKTRGQQATLRCSPISGHTSVYWYQQALGLGLQFLLWYDEGEERNRGNFPPRFSGRQFPNYSSELNVNALELEDSALYLCASSTPGGFYGYTFGSGTRLTVV.